The T cell receptor (beta chain) described here comes from a study of OX40 agonist ivuxolimab in advanced cancers. Study overall: Ivuxolimab doses were 0.01, 0.1, 0.3, 1.5, 3 or 10 mg/kg every 2 weeks.

Sequenced by immunoSEQ multiplex PCR; TCRdb stores in-frame clones only, minus some. This table has tens of thousands of clones, just under 90% appearing once. Specimen: CD4+ or CD8+ T cells sorted from blood, collected in a trial of the OX40 agonist ivuxolimab. This receptor was obtained from an adult with an advanced solid tumor such as melanoma, head and neck, liver or kidney cancer.

The CDR3 spells CASTDRGTGELFF. In DNA form, the CDR3 reads TGTGCCAGTACCGATCGAGGTACCGGGGAGCTGTTTTTT. V is TRBV19 and J is TRBJ2-2; no firm D call. V gave up 7 bases and J gave up 5 bases, with 11 bases separating them. CDR3 length equals 13 residues. Per the germline V gene, CDR1 is LNHDA and CDR2 is SQIVND (reference sequence).